The next 31 T cell receptor beta chains were all read from a single sample in a study of chemoradiotherapy in HPV16-positive cancers (dated by TCRdb to between 2021 and 2023). Receptor amplification or capture employed the immunoSEQ multiplex PCR assay. The table was pulled from immuneACCESS by TCRdb, which kept in-frame rearrangements only. Such tables lose some clones; where checked, under half of the loss comes from unresolved V genes, and the rest has no known cause. A total of about 66,000 clones appear in this sample, roughly 90% of them only once. The top ten hold 4.2% of the sample. Sample: blood, taken from a patient who underwent chemoradiotherapy. The receptors shown here come from a human donor with HPV-associated anogenital cancer.

This chain links TRBV28 with TRBJ2-4; D tentatively fits TRBD1 or TRBD2 (5 bases each). V lost 0 bases and J lost 1, with 10 bases in between. There are 16 residues in the CDR3. CDR1 and CDR2 (germline): MDHEN, SYDVKM. This CDR3 is CASSLWTWGAKNIQYF. The CDR3 nucleotides are TGTGCCAGCAGTTTATGGACCTGGGGGGCCAAAAACATTCAGTACTTC.

The V gene is TRBV9, the J gene TRBJ1-6; no firm D call. Trimming left V 3 bases short and J 7 bases short, with 17 bases between. Germline V lookup: CDR1 SGDLS, CDR2 YYNGEE. The CDR3 has 16 amino acids. This CDR3 reads CASSEPLRRENSPLHF. In nucleotides, the CDR3 is TGTGCCAGCAGCGAGCCCCTCCGTAGAGAAAATTCACCCCTCCACTTT.

The chain uses TRBV10-3 and TRBJ2-1; no clear D. V gave up 7 bases and J gave up 0 bases, with 7 bases separating them. In germline, CDR1 is ENHRY, CDR2 SYGVKD. The CDR3 covers 13 residues. The CDR3 protein is CAITWGSYNEQFF. The CDR3 nucleotides are TGTGCCATCACATGGGGCTCCTACAATGAGCAGTTCTTC.

The rearrangement links TRBV4-1 to TRBJ2-1; 10 positions agree with TRBD1. CDR1 and CDR2 from the germline V gene are MGHRA and YSYEKL. The J segment lost 8 bases and the V segment lost 3 bases, leaving 16 bases of the junction unmatched. The CDR3 spans 18 residues. The DNA for the CDR3 is TGCGCCAGCAGCCACACCCAGGACCCGGGACAGGGGCGGCATGAGCAGTTCTTC. This gives the protein CASSHTQDPGQGRHEQFF.

The chain employs TRBV19 and TRBJ1-4; TRBD1 agrees at 8 bases. Germline trimming cut 5 bases from V and 5 bases from J; bases unmatched to any gene: 7. Germline CDR1 and CDR2: LNHDA and SQIVND (reference sequence). The CDR3 sequence is 15 residues long. CDR3 bases: TGTGCCAGTAGTGCGCAACAGGGGGGGAATGAAAAACTGTTTTTT. It is translated as CASSAQQGGNEKLFF.

The chain recombines TRBV30 with TRBJ2-7; 10 bases agree with TRBD1. The germline gives CDR1 GTSNPN, CDR2 SVGIG (reference sequence). The CDR3 is made up of 12 amino acids. Unmatched junction bases numbered 3, after V lost 5 bases and J lost 5 bases. The DNA for the CDR3 is TGTGCCTGGGGACAGGGGGGCAACGAGCAGTACTTC. Translation gives CAWGQGGNEQYF.

The chain employs TRBV27 and TRBJ1-5, with D unclear. The CDR3 loop spans 13 amino acids. Trimming took 3 bases from V and 3 from J, leaving 6 bases between them. The germline V gene encodes CDR1 MNHEY and CDR2 SMNVEV (reference sequence). Written as DNA, the CDR3 is TGTGCCAGCAGTTTCGGAGCCAATCAGCCCCAGCATTTT. It codes for CASSFGANQPQHF.

This chain's CDR3 is CASSSGPTSSYNSPLHF. CDR3 DNA: TGTGCCAGCAGTTCGGGACCCACGAGCTCCTATAATTCACCCCTCCACTTT. The chain links TRBV27 to TRBJ1-6, with D possibly TRBD1 on 5 matching bases. The ends were cut back, 4 bases at V and 0 bases at J, with 13 bases in the middle. The germline CDR1 and CDR2 sequences are MNHEY and SMNVEV (reference sequence). This CDR3 spans 17 amino acids.

V gene TRBV19 combines with J gene TRBJ2-3, with no clear D. V was pared by 4 bases and J by 4 bases, with 9 bases between. Germline V gene data show CDR1 as LNHDA and CDR2 as SQIVND (reference sequence). The CDR3 has 13 residues. The DNA of the CDR3 is TGTGCCAGTAGTACCCCTAGGGCAGATACGCAGTATTTT. Its protein is CASSTPRADTQYF. The complete variable domain, with remaining parts taken from reference TRBV19 and TRBJ2-3, reads DGGITQSPKYLFRKEGQNVTLSCEQNLNHDAMYWYRQDPGQGLRLIYYSQIVNDFQKGDIAEGYSVSREKKESFPLTVTSAQKNPTAFYLCASSTPRADTQYFGPGTRLTVL.

The chain links TRBV5-6 to TRBJ1-4; TRBD1 matches at 8 bases. Germline V lookup: CDR1 SGHDT, CDR2 YYEEEE. V lost 0 bases and J lost 7; bases outside the gene matches: 8. The CDR3 loop spans 16 amino acids. The CDR3 reads CASSLVGQGSGEKLFF. In DNA form, the CDR3 reads TGTGCCAGCAGCTTGGTTGGACAGGGTTCGGGTGAAAAACTGTTTTTT.

The rearrangement joins TRBV4-2 to TRBJ1-1; 8 nucleotides agree with TRBD1. V lost 2 bases, J lost 11 bases, and 4 bases stayed unmatched. The CDR3 length is 12 residues. Germline-derived CDR1 and CDR2 are LGHNA and YNFKEQ. The CDR3, as DNA: TGTGCCAGCAGCCAACGACAGGGGTGGGCTTTCTTT. Residues: CASSQRQGWAFF.

The chain combines TRBV18 with TRBJ1-5; TRBD1 matches 7 bases. The germline V gene encodes CDR1 KGHSH and CDR2 LQKENI. The CDR3 is made up of 13 amino acids. Germline trimming cut 2 bases from V and 5 bases from J; bases unmatched to any gene: 0. DNA for the CDR3: TGTGCCAGCTCACCAGGGACAGATCAGCCCCAGCATTTT. It yields the protein CASSPGTDQPQHF.

This sequence joins TRBV10-3 and TRBJ1-1, with a possible D match to TRBD1 (5 bases). The ends were cut back, 2 bases at V and 1 base at J, with 23 bases in the middle. The CDR3 totals 19 residues. Germline CDR1 reads ENHRY; CDR2 reads SYGVKD. CDR3 sequence reads: CAISESRMSGPQGNTEAFF. CDR3 DNA sequence: TGTGCCATCAGTGAGAGTCGTATGTCGGGGCCGCAGGGGAACACTGAAGCTTTCTTT.

This chain connects TRBV18 to TRBJ1-4; 7 bases align to TRBD1. Germline CDR1 KGHSH, CDR2 LQKENI. With 3 bases clipped from V and 5 bases from J, the junction kept 24 bases outside the gene matches. This CDR3 has 21 residues. DNA for the CDR3: TGTGCCAGCTCACCTGACAGGGTTCAGGCCGACCAGCCCGGATTGAATGAAAAACTGTTTTTT. It is translated as CASSPDRVQADQPGLNEKLFF. The whole variable domain, remainder taken from reference TRBV18 and TRBJ1-4, is NAGVMQNPRHLVRRRGQEARLRCSPMKGHSHVYWYRQLPEEGLKFMVYLQKENIIDESGMPKERFSAEFPKEGPSILRIQQVVRGDSAAYFCASSPDRVQADQPGLNEKLFFGSGTQLSVL.

The chain has TRBV2 and TRBJ2-2, with D possibly TRBD1 on 6 matching bases. This CDR3 contains 15 residues. The germline V gene has CDR1 SNHLY and CDR2 FYNNEI. The V end was cut by 8 bases, the J end by 4 bases, with 17 bases between. The CDR3 DNA sequence: TGTGCCAGCCTTTCCCATACAGGGATCACCGGGGAGCTGTTTTTT. Amino acid sequence: CASLSHTGITGELFF. Looking up the rest from reference TRBV2 and TRBJ2-2 gives the full variable domain: EPEVTQTPSHQVTQMGQEVILRCVPISNHLYFYWYRQILGQKVEFLVSFYNNEISEKSEIFDDQFSVERPDGSNFTLKIRSTKLEDSAMYFCASLSHTGITGELFFGEGSRLTVL.

The chain has TRBV2 and TRBJ2-3; TRBD2 is a possible D gene (6 bases). Germline CDR1 is SNHLY and CDR2 is FYNNEI. This CDR3 is 15 amino acids long. Trimming pared 4 bases from V and 4 bases from J, leaving 15 bases between. CDR3 protein: CASSAWGVRSDTQYF. The CDR3 coding sequence is TGTGCCAGCAGTGCGTGGGGGGTGCGTTCAGATACGCAGTATTTT.

The V gene is TRBV29-1, the J gene TRBJ2-7; D possibly uses TRBD1 or TRBD2 (6 bases each). The germline V and J ends were trimmed by 5 bases and 3 bases, with 14 bases remaining between them. The length of the CDR3 is 13 residues. CDR1 is SQVTM and CDR2 is ANQGSEA in the germline V gene. CDR3 nucleotide sequence: TGCAGCGTTTTAGGGGGGCTTAACTACGAGCAGTACTTC. This sequence encodes CSVLGGLNYEQYF.

The V gene is TRBV5-1, the J gene TRBJ2-7, with TRBD1 matching over 10 bases. The V and J ends lost 8 bases and 7 bases, in that order; junction bases with no gene match: 12. The CDR3 runs 14 residues. CDR1 and CDR2 from the germline V gene are SGHRS and YFSETQ. The CDR3 nucleotides read TGCGCCAGTTCCGGGACAGGGGCGGGCTGGGAGCAGTACTTC. It encodes CASSGTGAGWEQYF.

The chain links TRBV5-8 to TRBJ2-5; possible D gene TRBD1, 7 bases. Trimming pared 5 bases from V and 0 bases from J, leaving 20 bases between. CDR1 SGHTS and CDR2 YDEGEE come from the germline V gene. The CDR3 has 17 residues. CDR3 DNA sequence: TGTGCCAGCAGACGGAGGGGACAGATGGGGCACCAAGAGACCCAGTACTTC. Translation gives CASRRRGQMGHQETQYF.

This chain connects TRBV6-1 to TRBJ1-1, with unresolved D. V gave up 6 bases and J gave up 4 bases, with 9 bases separating them. Germline CDR1 is MNHNS and CDR2 is SASEGT. This CDR3 comprises 12 residues. As DNA, the CDR3 is TGTGCCAGCAGCGAGCGGGCCACTGAAGCTTTCTTT. It translates to CASSERATEAFF.

This chain connects TRBV28 to TRBJ1-2; the match to TRBD1 covers 9 bases. Per germline, CDR1 MDHEN and CDR2 SYDVKM. Trimming took 8 bases from V and 0 from J; bases not matched to a gene: 7. The CDR3 spans 15 residues. The CDR3 sequence: CASEQGQGPNYGYTF. The CDR3 nucleotides are TGTGCCAGCGAACAGGGACAGGGACCTAACTATGGCTACACCTTC.

The rearrangement links TRBV14 to TRBJ2-3; D is perhaps TRBD1 (6 bases). The V end was cut by 2 bases, the J end by 0 bases, with 18 bases between. The length of the CDR3 is 18 residues. CDR1 and CDR2 (germline): SGHDN, FVKESK. CDR3 region: CASSQPLTGSLSTDTQYF. In DNA form, the CDR3 reads TGTGCCAGCAGCCAACCCTTAACAGGGTCCCTGAGCACAGATACGCAGTATTTT. The whole variable domain, filled in from reference TRBV14 and TRBJ2-3, reads EAGVTQFPSHSVIEKGQTVTLRCDPISGHDNLYWYRRVMGKEIKFLLHFVKESKQDESGMPNNRFLAERTGGTYSTLKVQPAELEDSGVYFCASSQPLTGSLSTDTQYFGPGTRLTVL.

The genes are TRBV2 and TRBJ1-3; tentative D call: TRBD1 (5 bases). V shed 4 bases and J shed 4 bases, with 26 bases lying between them. The CDR3 consists of 19 residues. Germline V gene sequence: CDR1 SNHLY, CDR2 FYNNEI. In DNA form, the CDR3 reads TGTGCCAGCAGTGTTGGCGGTTCCGGGACGCGATTTAGCGGAAACACCATATATTTT. This codes for CASSVGGSGTRFSGNTIYF.

The rearrangement joins TRBV28 to TRBJ2-1; D gene unclear. V was clipped by 5 bases and J by 10 bases, with 12 bases between them. Germline assignment: CDR1 MDHEN and CDR2 SYDVKM. This CDR3 contains 12 residues. This chain's CDR3 is CASSPLMSEQFF. CDR3 bases: TGTGCCAGCAGTCCCCTCATGAGCGAGCAGTTCTTC.

The table lists this clone with a count of one. The chain uses TRBV18 and TRBJ2-7; D is ambiguous. The germline V gene encodes CDR1 KGHSH and CDR2 LQKENI. Trimming took 4 bases from V and 0 from J, leaving 10 bases between them. The CDR3 covers 14 residues. This chain's CDR3 is CASSLDRSSYEQYF. The CDR3 DNA sequence: TGTGCCAGCTCACTTGACCGCTCCTCCTACGAGCAGTACTTC.

The chain couples TRBV4-1 to TRBJ1-2; TRBD1 might be the D (5 bases). Germline V gene lookup returns CDR1 MGHRA and CDR2 YSYEKL. The CDR3 extends over 17 amino acids. V lost 1 base and J 4 bases, leaving 19 bases between the germline ends. In nucleotides, the CDR3 is TGCGCCAGCAGCCAAGTGGGATCAGGGAGGGCCTCCTATGGCTACACCTTC. Translated: CASSQVGSGRASYGYTF.

The rearrangement joins TRBV6-6 to TRBJ1-1; D call uncertain. Trimming removed 0 bases from V and 0 bases from J, with 8 bases in between. This CDR3 is built from 15 residues. Germline-derived CDR1 and CDR2 are MNHNY and SVGAGI (reference sequence). The CDR3 bases are TGTGCCAGCAGTTACTCGGCAGTCATGAACACTGAAGCTTTCTTT. Protein product: CASSYSAVMNTEAFF.

The CDR3 loop reads CASRGDSYTDTQYF. The CDR3 DNA follows: TGTGCCAGCAGGGGGGACAGTTACACAGATACGCAGTATTTT. J is TRBJ2-3 and V is TRBV2; 7 bases are shared with TRBD1. This CDR3 is 14 amino acids long. The J segment lost 2 bases and the V segment lost 6 bases, leaving 5 bases of the junction unmatched. Germline CDR1 SNHLY, CDR2 FYNNEI.

This clone was observed a few times. The DNA of the CDR3 is TGTGCCAGCTCACCACAGAGCGGAAACAATGAGCAGTTCTTC. Its translation is CASSPQSGNNEQFF. V and J are TRBV18 and TRBJ2-1, with a weak D call TRBD2 (5 bases). Germline values: CDR1 KGHSH, CDR2 LQKENI. The germline V and J ends were trimmed by 1 base and 5 bases, with 9 bases remaining between them. The CDR3 loop spans 14 amino acids.

The chain links TRBV19 to TRBJ2-6; tentative D call: TRBD1 (5 bases). This CDR3 has 16 amino acids. V lost 6 bases to trimming and J lost 1 base, with 13 bases between them. Germline V CDR1 and CDR2: LNHDA, SQIVND (reference sequence). The CDR3 region has the DNA TGTGCCAGTAGACCCATAGGGGCATCTGGGGCCAACGTCCTGACTTTC. Translation: CASRPIGASGANVLTF.

The V and J genes are TRBV6-4 and TRBJ2-7, with 9 bases matching TRBD2. V shed 4 bases and J 7 bases; nucleotides not matched to a gene: 5. CDR3 length equals 13 residues. Germline V gene sequence: CDR1 MRHNA, CDR2 SNTAGT. CDR3 residues: CASSGELAGEQYF. CDR3 sequence (DNA): TGTGCCAGCAGTGGGGAACTAGCGGGTGAGCAGTACTTC.